This T cell receptor beta chain stems from a study of blood T cell repertoires in COVID-19 (TCRdb year 2020). Broadly, across the study: Collaborator samples came from the United States, Italy and Spain and covered acute and convalescent phases of COVID-19. The prospective study material was composed of cDNA or gDNA derived from T cells, B-cell-depleted T cells, or PBMCs. The dataset comprised deeply sampled blood TCRbeta repertoires from subjects exposed to, actively infected with, or recovered from COVID-19. The repertoires were made available in a free public database intended to serve as a resource for research on the immune response to SARS-CoV-2. Samples came from the ongoing ImmuneRACE study (first 160 participants) plus 1,254 subjects from 6 global collaborators. Nearly every sample came with metadata listing a de-identified subject ID, COVID-19 status, age in years and sex. Where available, HLA class I and class II types were obtained from metadata supplied by the sample provider rather than from assay-based typing.

TCRbeta CDR3 regions were amplified from genomic DNA using the immunoSEQ Assay, a bias-controlled multiplex PCR. On the study's bioinformatics: The number of nucleated cells in each sample was estimated by amplification of reference gene primers within the assay. To quantify the absolute abundance of each unique TCRbeta CDR3 rearrangement, sequence reads were collapsed and filtered. Productive Simpson clonality was computed per sample as the square root of Simpson's diversity index over productive rearrangements. The immuneACCESS repertoire file appears here via TCRdb, limited to in-frame rearrangements. These files lack a portion of the clones; in checked studies, under half of the deficit traces to unresolved V genes, and the cause of the others is not known. Clone size and the V and J calls come from that table; the DNA yielded D and trimming. The sample table lists 65,000 to 85,000 clones, less than 90% of them with a count of one. The top ten clones comprise over 6% of the sample.

One collaborating source in Seattle enrolled patients while the patients were actively infected and followed the patients over time throughout the course of disease. Each collaborating institution followed its own protocols to collect whole blood in K2EDTA tubes. For TCRbeta analysis, collaborators shipped samples in one of three forms: frozen whole blood, isolated PBMCs, or DNA extracted from either of those sample types. Turning to this clone: Its antigen is still unknown. Base qualities are not recorded, but no much larger clone differs from it by a single base.

Trimmed from V: 4 bases; trimmed from J: 4 bases; junction bases lacking a gene match: 8. From the cysteine through the phenylalanine, the CDR3 covers 15 amino acids. Of all the DNA, just the CDR3 is kept, 45 bases in frame from base 1. Reading the germline V gene gives CDR1 MNHEY and CDR2 SVGAGI. Beyond this particular receptor, the publication reports: The quantity of clinical and demographic metadata differed by source and by participant and was supplied without curation.

Sequenced input: peripheral blood. The receptor chain draws on TRBV6-5 and TRBJ1-2; 8 bases in the junction line up with TRBD1. This TCR came from a man aged 80 or over with COVID-19, enrolled during active disease. The CDR3 sequence is CASSFSGQGIYGYTF. The nucleotide sequence is TGTGCCAGCAGTTTTTCCGGACAGGGAATCTATGGCTACACCTTC.